The clone carrying this TCR beta chain was observed at least ten times. Antigen unknown. The data belong to a study of identical twins. General study results and limits: Abundant beta clonotypes from cord blood had fewer insertions, unlike memory repertoires, which showed none.

Among all donors, each was a healthy Caucasian. With 6 bases clipped from V and 3 bases from J, the junction kept 5 bases outside the gene matches. CDR3 length equals 15 residues. One entry per CDR3 protein, called by TCRdb with MiXCR from the 5' RACE reads. The top ten hold 1.5% to 2% of the sample, which has roughly 690,000 distinct CDR3 sequences, 6.1% seen once. The J gene is TRBJ2-6, the V gene TRBV12-3 or TRBV12-4; 7 bases align to TRBD1. This sequence originates from a man between 18 and 35 years old in good health. Sequencing was performed on naive T cells sorted from blood. CDR3 in amino acids: CASRDDRDGANVLTF. The DNA for the CDR3 is TGTGCCAGCAGGGATGACAGGGATGGGGCCAACGTCCTGACTTTC.